These T cell receptor beta chains were read from a single sample in a study of Ad26.COV2.S vaccination and SARS-CoV-2 variants. Assay: immunoSEQ multiplex PCR; the TCRdb copy retains only in-frame clones and omits some. The sample holds hundreds of thousands of clones, around 92% seen once. This material consisted of peripheral blood, taken in a trial of Ad26.COV2.S vaccine versus placebo. These receptors all come from a person between 18 and 60 years old who received the Ad26.COV2.S COVID-19 vaccine or a placebo. Both conserved end residues are part of each CDR3. The D gene is left open where the match is weak. Some rows have no size entry. The others give once, few or many, or a class for an expanded clone.

DNA,CDR3,V,size,J,D
TGCGCCAGCAGCCAAGACCCCGGGCCAAACACCGGGGAGCTGTTTTTT,CASSQDPGPNTGELFF,TRBV4-3,-,TRBJ2-2,-
TGTGCCAGCAGCTTGCGAGGCCAGGGCGAAGAAAAACTGTTTTTT,CASSLRGQGEEKLFF,TRBV5-4,-,TRBJ1-4,-
TGTGCCAGCAGTGACAGGGGGCTATTCAATTCACCCCTCCACTTT,CASSDRGLFNSPLHF,TRBV2,-,TRBJ1-6,TRBD1
TGTGCCAGTAGTATAGATCGGGTGGGCACTGAAGCTTTCTTT,CASSIDRVGTEAFF,TRBV19,-,TRBJ1-1,-
TGTGCCAGCAGCTTCGAGGGGTATGCGGATCAGCCCCAGCATTTT,CASSFEGYADQPQHF,TRBV7-8,-,TRBJ1-5,-
TGTGCCAGCAGCTTAGTACCGGGCCCCGCGGGCGAGCAGTACTTC,CASSLVPGPAGEQYF,TRBV7-2,-,TRBJ2-7,-
TGTGCCAGCAGTTACTACAGTTCGCTGAGCTACGAGCAGTACTTC,CASSYYSSLSYEQYF,TRBV6-6,-,TRBJ2-7,-
TGTGCCAGCAGTTCCCGGACTAGTTTGGAGACCCAGTACTTC,CASSSRTSLETQYF,TRBV11-2,-,TRBJ2-5,TRBD2
TGTGCCAGCAGTCCCGATTCGGGGGCAGACTATGGCTACACCTTC,CASSPDSGADYGYTF,TRBV2,once,TRBJ1-2,-
TGTGCCAGCAGCTCCTTAGGGGGGGAGAGGACTTTCTTT,CASSSLGGERTFF,TRBV9,-,TRBJ1-1,-
TGTGCCAGCAGCTTATTCGGGACAGGGGCCTACGAGCAGTACTTC,CASSLFGTGAYEQYF,TRBV7-9,-,TRBJ2-7,TRBD1
TGTGCCAGCAGTTACGATCTCCTCAGACAAGTAAACATTCAGTACTTC,CASSYDLLRQVNIQYF,TRBV6-5,-,TRBJ2-4,-
TGTGCCAGCAGCGTTTCCCGGACAGGGCCCGGGGAGCTGTTTTTT,CASSVSRTGPGELFF,TRBV9,-,TRBJ2-2,TRBD1
TGTGCCAGCAGTTCAGGGGGGTACGAGCAGTACTTC,CASSSGGYEQYF,TRBV27,-,TRBJ2-7,-
TGTGCCAGCTCACCATTGGAGGGGGGATACACAGATACGCAGTATTTT,CASSPLEGGYTDTQYF,TRBV18,-,TRBJ2-3,-
TGTGCCAGCAGCTTCGGGACTAGCGGGGGGGCCCCAGAGACCCAGTACTTC,CASSFGTSGGAPETQYF,TRBV5-4,-,TRBJ2-5,TRBD2
TGTGCCAGCAGCGAAGGGCCCGTAGAAGGGCAGTACTTC,CASSEGPVEGQYF,TRBV9,-,TRBJ2-7,-
TGTGCCAGCAGCTCCCGGGACAGGGGGCAGGGGACCCAGTACTTC,CASSSRDRGQGTQYF,TRBV5-4,-,TRBJ2-5,TRBD1
TGTGCCAGCAGTTCCCAAAGACAGGGGTGGACTGAAGCTTTCTTT,CASSSQRQGWTEAFF,TRBV6-5,-,TRBJ1-1,TRBD1
TGCGCCAGCAGCCATACGGGGGGGTCCACCGGGGAGCTGTTTTTT,CASSHTGGSTGELFF,TRBV4-1,-,TRBJ2-2,TRBD2
TGTGCCAGCAGTCGGGGGACTAGCGGGGTTTACGAGCAGTACTTC,CASSRGTSGVYEQYF,TRBV6-5,-,TRBJ2-7,TRBD2
TGTGCCAGCAGCCAAGCTTTTGGACTTAAATACGAGCAGTACTTC,CASSQAFGLKYEQYF,TRBV4-2,once,TRBJ2-7,-
TGTGCCAGTAGTACCTCCATCATGAACACTGAAGCTTTCTTT,CASSTSIMNTEAFF,TRBV19,-,TRBJ1-1,-
TGTGCCACCAGTGCAGTAGTTCCGGGACAGGGGACCTACGAGCAGTACTTC,CATSAVVPGQGTYEQYF,TRBV24-1,-,TRBJ2-7,TRBD1
TGTGCCAGCAGAGCGGGGGCCGGGGAGCAGTACTTC,CASRAGAGEQYF,TRBV2,-,TRBJ2-7,TRBD2
TGTGCCAGCAGACCCCAAAGCTCTGGGGCCAACGTCCTGACTTTC,CASRPQSSGANVLTF,TRBV28,-,TRBJ2-6,-
TGTGCCAGCAGTTCGACGGACAGCCTCTCCCAGGGACTGTTTTTT,CASSSTDSLSQGLFF,TRBV27,-,TRBJ1-4,-
TGCGCCAGCAGCTTTGACTACAATGAGCAGTTCTTC,CASSFDYNEQFF,TRBV5-1,-,TRBJ2-1,-
TGTGCCAGCAGCCCTTCCCCCGACAATGAGCAGTTCTTC,CASSPSPDNEQFF,TRBV7-9,-,TRBJ2-1,-
TGTGCCATCAGCACGGGACTAGCGGGGGGTGGCACAGATACGCAGTATTTT,CAISTGLAGGGTDTQYF,TRBV10-3,-,TRBJ2-3,TRBD2
TGTGCCAGCAGCTCCGGACAGGCCTCTGGAAACACCATATATTTT,CASSSGQASGNTIYF,TRBV7-9,-,TRBJ1-3,TRBD1
TGTGCCAGCGGCGTTAGCCCCTACGAGCAGTACTTC,CASGVSPYEQYF,TRBV7-9,-,TRBJ2-7,-
TGTGCCAGCAGCTTAAGGGGAGGTGAAAAACTGTTTTTT,CASSLRGGEKLFF,TRBV5-4,once,TRBJ1-4,-
TGTGCCAGCAGCCGGCGGTACCAAGAGACCCAGTACTTC,CASSRRYQETQYF,TRBV3-1/TRBV3-2,-,TRBJ2-5,-
TGTGCCAGCAGCAAGGTTAGCGGGGAGGCCGGGGAGCTGTTTTTT,CASSKVSGEAGELFF,TRBV21-1,-,TRBJ2-2,-
TGTGCCAGTAGTATTATGGGTTTTGGGACAGGGGGCCTGAACACTGAAGCTTTCTTT,CASSIMGFGTGGLNTEAFF,TRBV19,-,TRBJ1-1,TRBD1
TGTGCCAGCAGCTACCGGGAGACCGATACGCAGTATTTT,CASSYRETDTQYF,TRBV7-2,once,TRBJ2-3,-
TGCGCCAGCAGCCGGGCCGAGCGTGACACCATATATTTT,CASSRAERDTIYF,TRBV4-3,-,TRBJ1-3,-
TGTGCCAGCAGGAGCGGCGGGGGGAGCACAGATACGCAGTATTTT,CASRSGGGSTDTQYF,TRBV6-4,-,TRBJ2-3,TRBD2
TGCGCCAGCAGCTATTATGGAGCCGGGGAGACCCAGTACTTC,CASSYYGAGETQYF,TRBV5-1,-,TRBJ2-5,-
TGCAGTGCTAGTCCTCGGGGACTAGCGCAGTTCTTC,CSASPRGLAQFF,TRBV20-1,-,TRBJ2-1,TRBD2
TGTGCCAGCAGCCAGTCGACCTCCTACGAGCAGTACTTC,CASSQSTSYEQYF,TRBV3-1/TRBV3-2,-,TRBJ2-7,-
TGTGCCAGCTCTCCCCACAGGGCCAGAGACTATGGCTACACCTTC,CASSPHRARDYGYTF,TRBV3-1/TRBV3-2,-,TRBJ1-2,-
TGTGCCAGTAGTATTCTATCGAGACAGGGAGGTGGCTACACCTTC,CASSILSRQGGGYTF,TRBV19,-,TRBJ1-2,TRBD1
TGTGCCAGCAGTTCCCCAGACACGGGGTGGGCTGGCTACACCTTC,CASSSPDTGWAGYTF,TRBV6-6,-,TRBJ1-2,-
TGTGCCAGCAGCTTGGCCCGCGGGGAGCTGTTTTTT,CASSLARGELFF,TRBV5-6,-,TRBJ2-2,-
TGTGCCAGCAGCTCATCCAGCGGGCGGGGGCAAGAGACCCAGTACTTC,CASSSSSGRGQETQYF,TRBV7-9,once,TRBJ2-5,TRBD2
TGCGCCAGCAGCTTTCGACGGAATGAGCAGTTCTTC,CASSFRRNEQFF,TRBV5-1,-,TRBJ2-1,-
TGCGCCAGCCAGGAGACCCAGTACTTC,CASQETQYF,TRBV10-1,-,TRBJ2-5,-
TGTGCCAGCAGCTCTTCGGAGGGAAATCTAAACTATGGCTACACCTTC,CASSSSEGNLNYGYTF,TRBV5-6,-,TRBJ1-2,-
TGTGCCAGCAGTTTTAATGACCATTTAAGGGAGGGCTACACCTTC,CASSFNDHLREGYTF,TRBV28,-,TRBJ1-2,-
TGTGCCAGCATGAGGCCCTCTGGGGCCAACGTCCTGACTTTC,CASMRPSGANVLTF,TRBV28,-,TRBJ2-6,-
TGTGCCAGTAGTCCGGGACCGAACTATGGCTACACCTTC,CASSPGPNYGYTF,TRBV19,-,TRBJ1-2,-
TGCGCCAGCAGTTTCGGGACAGCAACTAATGAAAAACTGTTTTTT,CASSFGTATNEKLFF,TRBV4-1,-,TRBJ1-4,TRBD1
TGTGCCAGCAGCCCCGGGACAGCTAACTATGGCTACACCTTC,CASSPGTANYGYTF,TRBV12-1,-,TRBJ1-2,-